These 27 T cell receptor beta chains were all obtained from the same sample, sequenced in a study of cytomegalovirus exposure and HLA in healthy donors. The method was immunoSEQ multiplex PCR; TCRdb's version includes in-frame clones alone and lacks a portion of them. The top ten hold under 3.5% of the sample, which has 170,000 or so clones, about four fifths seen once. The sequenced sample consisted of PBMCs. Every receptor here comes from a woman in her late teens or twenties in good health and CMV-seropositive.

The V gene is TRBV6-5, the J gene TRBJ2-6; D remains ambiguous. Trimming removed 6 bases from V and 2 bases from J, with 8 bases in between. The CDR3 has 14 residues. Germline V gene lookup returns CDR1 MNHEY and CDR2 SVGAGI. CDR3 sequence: CASSTDPGANVLTF. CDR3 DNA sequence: TGTGCCAGCAGCACAGACCCTGGGGCCAACGTCCTGACTTTC.

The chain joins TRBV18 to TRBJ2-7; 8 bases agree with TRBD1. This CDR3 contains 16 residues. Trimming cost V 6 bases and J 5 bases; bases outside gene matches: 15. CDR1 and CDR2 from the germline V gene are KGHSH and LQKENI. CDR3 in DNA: TGTGCCAGCTCCCTACTCCAGATGGACAGGGACCACGAGCAGTACTTC. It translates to CASSLLQMDRDHEQYF. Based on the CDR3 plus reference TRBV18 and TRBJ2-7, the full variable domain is NAGVMQNPRHLVRRRGQEARLRCSPMKGHSHVYWYRQLPEEGLKFMVYLQKENIIDESGMPKERFSAEFPKEGPSILRIQQVVRGDSAAYFCASSLLQMDRDHEQYFGPGTRLTVT.

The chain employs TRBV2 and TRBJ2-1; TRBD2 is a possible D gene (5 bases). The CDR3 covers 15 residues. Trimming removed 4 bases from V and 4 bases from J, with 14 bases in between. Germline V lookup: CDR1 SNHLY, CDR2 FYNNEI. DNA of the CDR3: TGTGCCAGCAGTGTGGACTCGCAAGATTACAATGAGCAGTTCTTC. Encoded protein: CASSVDSQDYNEQFF.

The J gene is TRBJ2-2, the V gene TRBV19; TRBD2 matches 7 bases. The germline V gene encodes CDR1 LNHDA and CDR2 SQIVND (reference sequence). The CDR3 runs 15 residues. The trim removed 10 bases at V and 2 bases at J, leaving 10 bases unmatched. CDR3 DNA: TGTGCCACGGGGGACCTAGCGGTTAACACCGGGGAGCTGTTTTTT. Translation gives CATGDLAVNTGELFF. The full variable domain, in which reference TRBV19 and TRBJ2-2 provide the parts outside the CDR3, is DGGITQSPKYLFRKEGQNVTLSCEQNLNHDAMYWYRQDPGQGLRLIYYSQIVNDFQKGDIAEGYSVSREKKESFPLTVTSAQKNPTAFYLCATGDLAVNTGELFFGEGSRLTVL.

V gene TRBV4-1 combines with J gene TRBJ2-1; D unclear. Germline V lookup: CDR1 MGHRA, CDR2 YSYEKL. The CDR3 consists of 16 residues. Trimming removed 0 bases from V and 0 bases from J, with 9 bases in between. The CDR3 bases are TGCGCCAGCAGCCAAGATACGGGTAGCTCCTACAATGAGCAGTTCTTC. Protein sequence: CASSQDTGSSYNEQFF.

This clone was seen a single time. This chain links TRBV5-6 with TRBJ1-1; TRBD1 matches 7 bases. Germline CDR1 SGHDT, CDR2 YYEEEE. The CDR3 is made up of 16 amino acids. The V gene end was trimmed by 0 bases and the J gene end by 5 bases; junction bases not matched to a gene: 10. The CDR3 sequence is CASSLGLNRGRTEAFF. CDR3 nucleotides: TGTGCCAGCAGCTTGGGTTTAAACAGGGGTAGGACTGAAGCTTTCTTT.

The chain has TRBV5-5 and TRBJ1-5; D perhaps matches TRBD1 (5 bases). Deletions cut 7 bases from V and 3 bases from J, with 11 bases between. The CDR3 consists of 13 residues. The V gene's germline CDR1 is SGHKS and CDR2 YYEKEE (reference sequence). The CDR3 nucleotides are TGTGCCAGCCTGACAGAAATCAATCAGCCCCAGCATTTT. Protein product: CASLTEINQPQHF. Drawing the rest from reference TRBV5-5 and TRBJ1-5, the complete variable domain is DAGVTQSPTHLIKTRGQQVTLRCSPISGHKSVSWYQQVLGQGPQFIFQYYEKEERGRGNFPDRFSARQFPNYSSELNVNALLLGDSALYLCASLTEINQPQHFGDGTRLSIL.

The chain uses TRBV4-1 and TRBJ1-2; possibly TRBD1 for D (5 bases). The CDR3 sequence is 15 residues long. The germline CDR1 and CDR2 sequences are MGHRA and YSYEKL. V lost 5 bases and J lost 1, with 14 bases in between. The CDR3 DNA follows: TGCGCCAGCAGCGCCGTTTCGACAGATAACTATGGCTACACCTTC. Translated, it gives CASSAVSTDNYGYTF.

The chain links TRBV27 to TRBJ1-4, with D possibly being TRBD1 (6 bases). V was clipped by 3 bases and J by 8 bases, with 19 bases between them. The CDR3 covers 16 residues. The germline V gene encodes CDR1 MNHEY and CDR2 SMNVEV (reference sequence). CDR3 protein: CASSFSLAGVQEKLFF. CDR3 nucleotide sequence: TGTGCCAGCAGTTTTTCTTTGGCAGGGGTCCAAGAAAAACTGTTTTTT.

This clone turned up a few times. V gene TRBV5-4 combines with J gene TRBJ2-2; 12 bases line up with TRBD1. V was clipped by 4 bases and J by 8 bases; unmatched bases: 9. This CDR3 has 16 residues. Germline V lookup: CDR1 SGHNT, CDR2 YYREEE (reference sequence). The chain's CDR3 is CASSQGDRGRPGELFF. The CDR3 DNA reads TGTGCCAGCAGCCAGGGGGACAGGGGGCGCCCGGGGGAGCTGTTTTTT.

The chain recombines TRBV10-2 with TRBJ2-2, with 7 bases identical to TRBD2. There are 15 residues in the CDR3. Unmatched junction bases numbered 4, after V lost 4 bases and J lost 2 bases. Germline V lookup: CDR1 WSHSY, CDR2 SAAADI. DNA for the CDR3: TGCGCCAGCAGTGGGGGACTACCAAACACCGGGGAGCTGTTTTTT. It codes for CASSGGLPNTGELFF.

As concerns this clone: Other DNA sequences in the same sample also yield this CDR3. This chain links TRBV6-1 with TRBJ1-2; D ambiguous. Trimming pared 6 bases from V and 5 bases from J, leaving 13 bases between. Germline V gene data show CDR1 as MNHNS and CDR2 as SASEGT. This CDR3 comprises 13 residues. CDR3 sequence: CASSEGGGYGYTF. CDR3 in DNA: TGTGCCAGCAGCGAGGGTGGTGGTTATGGCTACACCTTC.

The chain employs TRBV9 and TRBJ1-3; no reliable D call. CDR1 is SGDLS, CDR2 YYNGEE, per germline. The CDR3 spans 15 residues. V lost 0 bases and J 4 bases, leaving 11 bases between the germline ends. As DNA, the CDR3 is TGTGCCAGCAGCGTAGATTTCACGGTGGGAAACACCATATATTTT. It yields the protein CASSVDFTVGNTIYF.

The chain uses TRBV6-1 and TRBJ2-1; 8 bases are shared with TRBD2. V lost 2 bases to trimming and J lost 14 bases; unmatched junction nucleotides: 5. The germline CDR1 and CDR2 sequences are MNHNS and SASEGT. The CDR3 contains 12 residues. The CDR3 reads CASSEYSGVEFF. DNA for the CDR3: TGTGCCAGCAGTGAATATAGCGGGGTGGAGTTCTTC.

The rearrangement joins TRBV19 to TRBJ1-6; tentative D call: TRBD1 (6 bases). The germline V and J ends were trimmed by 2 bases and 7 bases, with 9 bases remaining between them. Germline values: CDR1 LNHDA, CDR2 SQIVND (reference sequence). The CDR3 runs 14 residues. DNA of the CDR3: TGTGCCAGTAGTATATCCCAGGGGAATTCACCCCTCCACTTT. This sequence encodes CASSISQGNSPLHF.

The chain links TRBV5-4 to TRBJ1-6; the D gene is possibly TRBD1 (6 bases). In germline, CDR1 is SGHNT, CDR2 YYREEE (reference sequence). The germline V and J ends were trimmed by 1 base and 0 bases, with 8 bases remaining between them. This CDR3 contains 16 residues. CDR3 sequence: CASSLTGSSYNSPLHF. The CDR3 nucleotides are TGTGCCAGCAGCTTGACAGGGAGCTCCTATAATTCACCCCTCCACTTT.

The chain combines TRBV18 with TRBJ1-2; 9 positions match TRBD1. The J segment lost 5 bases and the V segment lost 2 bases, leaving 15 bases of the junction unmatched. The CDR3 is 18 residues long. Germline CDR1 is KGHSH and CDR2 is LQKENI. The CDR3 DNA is TGTGCCAGCTCACCATCCCTCCTGGGACAGGGTTCAAATTATGGCTACACCTTC. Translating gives CASSPSLLGQGSNYGYTF.

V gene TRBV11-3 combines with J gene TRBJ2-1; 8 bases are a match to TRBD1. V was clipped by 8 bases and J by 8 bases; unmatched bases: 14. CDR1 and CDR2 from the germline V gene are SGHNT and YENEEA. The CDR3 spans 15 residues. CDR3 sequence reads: CASHPKGQGADEQFF. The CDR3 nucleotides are TGTGCCAGCCACCCTAAGGGGCAGGGGGCTGATGAGCAGTTCTTC. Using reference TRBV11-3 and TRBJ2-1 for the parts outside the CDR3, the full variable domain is EAGVVQSPRYKIIEKKQPVAFWCNPISGHNTLYWYLQNLGQGPELLIRYENEEAVDDSQLPKDRFSAERLKGVDSTLKIQPAELGDSAVYLCASHPKGQGADEQFFGPGTRLTVL.

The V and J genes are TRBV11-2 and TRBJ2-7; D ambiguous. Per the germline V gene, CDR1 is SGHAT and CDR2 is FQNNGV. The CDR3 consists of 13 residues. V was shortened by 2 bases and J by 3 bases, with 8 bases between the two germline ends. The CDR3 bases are TGTGCCAGCAGCTTACAACACCTCTACGAGCAGTACTTC. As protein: CASSLQHLYEQYF.

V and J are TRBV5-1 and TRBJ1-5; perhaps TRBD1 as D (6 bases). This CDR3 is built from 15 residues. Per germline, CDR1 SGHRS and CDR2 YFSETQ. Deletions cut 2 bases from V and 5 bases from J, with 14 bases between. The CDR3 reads CASSFWGGSDQPQHF. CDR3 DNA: TGCGCCAGCAGCTTTTGGGGGGGCTCAGATCAGCCCCAGCATTTT.

The CDR3 DNA is TGTGCCAGCACGCGAGGCGGATCGACTAATGAAAAACTGTTTTTT. It translates to CASTRGGSTNEKLFF. The V gene is TRBV9, the J gene TRBJ1-4; the D is unclear. Germline values: CDR1 SGDLS, CDR2 YYNGEE. The CDR3 is 15 amino acids. V lost 6 bases to trimming and J lost 2 bases, with 14 bases between them.

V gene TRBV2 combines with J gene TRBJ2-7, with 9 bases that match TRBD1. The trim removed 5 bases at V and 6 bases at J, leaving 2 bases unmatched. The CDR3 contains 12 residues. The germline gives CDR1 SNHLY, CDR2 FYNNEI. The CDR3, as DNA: TGTGCCAGCAGTAACAGGGGGCCCGAGCAGTACTTC. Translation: CASSNRGPEQYF.

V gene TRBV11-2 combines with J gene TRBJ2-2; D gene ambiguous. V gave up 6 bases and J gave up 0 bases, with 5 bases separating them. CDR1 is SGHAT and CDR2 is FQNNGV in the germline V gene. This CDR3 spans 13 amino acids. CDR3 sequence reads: CASSLTNTGELFF. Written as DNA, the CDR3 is TGTGCCAGCAGTCTAACGAACACCGGGGAGCTGTTTTTT.

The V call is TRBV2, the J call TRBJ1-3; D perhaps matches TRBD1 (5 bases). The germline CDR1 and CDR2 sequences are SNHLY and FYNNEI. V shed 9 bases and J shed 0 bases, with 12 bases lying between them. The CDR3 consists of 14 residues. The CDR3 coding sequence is TGTGCCAGGTCAACAGGCCTCTCTGGAAACACCATATATTTT. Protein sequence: CARSTGLSGNTIYF.

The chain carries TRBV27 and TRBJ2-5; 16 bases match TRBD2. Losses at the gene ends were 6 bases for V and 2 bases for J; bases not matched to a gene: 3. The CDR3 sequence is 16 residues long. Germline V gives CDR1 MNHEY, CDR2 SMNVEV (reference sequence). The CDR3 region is CASRPGLAGGQETQYF. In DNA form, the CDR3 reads TGTGCCAGCAGGCCGGGACTAGCGGGGGGGCAAGAGACCCAGTACTTC.

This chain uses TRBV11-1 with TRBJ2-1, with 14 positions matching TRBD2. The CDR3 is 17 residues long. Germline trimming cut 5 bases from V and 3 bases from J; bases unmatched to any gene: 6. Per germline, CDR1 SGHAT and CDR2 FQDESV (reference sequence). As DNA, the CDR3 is TGTGCCAGCAGCACTGGGACTAGCGGGGGCTACTACAATGAGCAGTTCTTC. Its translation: CASSTGTSGGYYNEQFF.

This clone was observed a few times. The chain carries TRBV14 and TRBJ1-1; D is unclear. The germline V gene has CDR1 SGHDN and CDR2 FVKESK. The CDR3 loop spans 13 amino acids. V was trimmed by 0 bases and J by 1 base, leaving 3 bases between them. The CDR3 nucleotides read TGTGCCAGCAGCCAAGATCAGAACACTGAAGCTTTCTTT. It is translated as CASSQDQNTEAFF.